The clone carrying this T cell receptor (beta chain) was counted between two and nine times. Newly diagnosed patients aged 18 to 65 had hyperthyroidism of under 2 months' duration. RNA transcripts served as the template for amplifying TCR beta CDR3 regions. Primed by the HTBI set, a first-round RT-PCR was run on the TCR CDR3. TCRdb called the multiplex PCR reads again in MiXCR, with one record for every CDR3 protein. The sample has approximately 710,000 distinct CDR3 sequences; 15% to 20% are singletons. The sample is drawn from a study of T cells in Graves' hyperthyroidism and ophthalmopathy. Deletions cut 7 bases from V and 6 bases from J, with 17 bases between. This CDR3 is built from 14 residues. Germline V gives CDR1 MNHNS, CDR2 SASEGT.

Sequenced: blood. The chain carries TRBV6-1 and TRBJ2-3; possible D gene TRBD1, 5 bases. The sequence was collected from a man aged 50 to 60 with Graves' hyperthyroidism. CDR3 in DNA: TGTGCCAGCACCTTGGGGCTCTATGGGGATACGCAGTATTTT. The encoded protein is CASTLGLYGDTQYF.